This T cell receptor beta chain was profiled in a study of beta chain features in type 1 diabetes. Study at large: The study found patients and healthy donors alike in age, gender and cell yields.

One heparinised draw of blood, averaging about 110 mL, came from each donor. Isolation of CD4+ naive, central memory, regulatory and stem cell-like memory cells was achieved by sorting via CD45RO/CCR7/CD25/CD127/CD95/CD27. Trimming removed 6 bases at V and 4 bases at J, with 20 bases between. This CDR3 contains 16 residues. The germline gives CDR1 MGHDK, CDR2 SYGVNS. In the case of this clone: The antigen is undetermined.

The study's findings and limits: Across all four CD4+ subsets, people with type 1 diabetes showed modestly shorter TCRB CDR3s. Across patients, naive, central memory and Treg TCRB repertoires exhibited apparently greater similarity than was observed across healthy donors.

Expressed TCRB transcripts were sequenced because the entire RNA isolate underwent reverse transcription. The method was immunoSEQ multiplex PCR; TCRdb's version includes in-frame clones alone and lacks a portion of them. The repertoire holds about 160,000 clones, with 6.5% to 8.5% as singletons. The chain carries TRBV25-1 and TRBJ2-3; D perhaps matches TRBD1 (5 bases). Sequenced material: central memory CD4+ T cells from blood. The sequence derives from a man between 18 and 29 years old with type 1 diabetes. The CDR3 here is CASSQSQGISADTQYF. CDR3 nucleotide sequence: TGTGCCAGCAGCCAGTCCCAGGGCATATCCGCAGATACGCAGTATTTT.